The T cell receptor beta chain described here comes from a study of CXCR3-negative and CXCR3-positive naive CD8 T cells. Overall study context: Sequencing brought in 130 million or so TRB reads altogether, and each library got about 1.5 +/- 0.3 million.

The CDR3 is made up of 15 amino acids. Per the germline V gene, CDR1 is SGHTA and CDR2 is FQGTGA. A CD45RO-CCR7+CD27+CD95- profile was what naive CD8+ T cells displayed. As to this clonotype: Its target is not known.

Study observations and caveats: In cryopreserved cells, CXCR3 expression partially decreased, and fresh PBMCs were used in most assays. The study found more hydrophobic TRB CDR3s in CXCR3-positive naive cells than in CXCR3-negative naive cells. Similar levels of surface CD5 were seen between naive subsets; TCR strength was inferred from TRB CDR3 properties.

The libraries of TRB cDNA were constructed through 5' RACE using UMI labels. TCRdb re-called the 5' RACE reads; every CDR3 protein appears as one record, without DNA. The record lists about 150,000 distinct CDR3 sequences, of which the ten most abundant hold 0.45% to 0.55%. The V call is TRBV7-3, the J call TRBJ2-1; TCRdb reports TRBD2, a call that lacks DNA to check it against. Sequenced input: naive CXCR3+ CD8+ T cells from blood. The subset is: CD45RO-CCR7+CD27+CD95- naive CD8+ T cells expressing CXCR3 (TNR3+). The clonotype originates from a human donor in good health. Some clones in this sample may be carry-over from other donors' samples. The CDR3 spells CASSLTTGLAGEQFF.